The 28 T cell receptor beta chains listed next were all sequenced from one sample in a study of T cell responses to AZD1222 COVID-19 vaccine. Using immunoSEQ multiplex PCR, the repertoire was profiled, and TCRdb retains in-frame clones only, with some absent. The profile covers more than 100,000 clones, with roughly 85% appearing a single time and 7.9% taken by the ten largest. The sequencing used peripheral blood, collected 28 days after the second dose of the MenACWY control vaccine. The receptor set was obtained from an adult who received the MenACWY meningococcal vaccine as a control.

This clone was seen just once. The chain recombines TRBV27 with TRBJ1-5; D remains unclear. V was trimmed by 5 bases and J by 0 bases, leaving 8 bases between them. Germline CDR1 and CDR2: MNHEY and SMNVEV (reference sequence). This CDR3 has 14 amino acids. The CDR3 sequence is CASSIYNSNQPQHF. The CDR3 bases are TGTGCCAGCAGTATCTATAATAGCAATCAGCCCCAGCATTTT.

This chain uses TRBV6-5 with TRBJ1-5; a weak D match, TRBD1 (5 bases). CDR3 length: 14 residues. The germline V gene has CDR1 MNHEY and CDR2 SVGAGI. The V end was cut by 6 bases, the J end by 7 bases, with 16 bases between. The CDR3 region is CASSRVLADQPQHF. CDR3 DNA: TGTGCCAGCAGCAGGGTTCTGGCCGACCAGCCCCAGCATTTT.

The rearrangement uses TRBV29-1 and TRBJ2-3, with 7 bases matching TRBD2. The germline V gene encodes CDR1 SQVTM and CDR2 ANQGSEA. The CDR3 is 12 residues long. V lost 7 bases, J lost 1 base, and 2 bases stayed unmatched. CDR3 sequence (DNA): TGCAGCGCTAGCGGAGGCACAGATACGCAGTATTTT. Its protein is CSASGGTDTQYF.

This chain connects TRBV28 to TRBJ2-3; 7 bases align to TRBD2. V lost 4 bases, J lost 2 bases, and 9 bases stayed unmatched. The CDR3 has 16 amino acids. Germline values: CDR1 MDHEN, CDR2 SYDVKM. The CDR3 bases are TGTGCCAGCAGTTCCCTGACTAGCTCCCCCACAGATACGCAGTATTTT. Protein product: CASSSLTSSPTDTQYF.

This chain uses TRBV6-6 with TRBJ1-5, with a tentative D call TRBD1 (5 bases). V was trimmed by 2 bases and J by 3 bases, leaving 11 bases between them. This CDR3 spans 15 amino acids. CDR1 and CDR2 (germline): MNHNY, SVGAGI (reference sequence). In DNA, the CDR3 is TGTGCCAGCAGTTACACGGTCAGGGACAATCAGCCCCAGCATTTT. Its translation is CASSYTVRDNQPQHF.

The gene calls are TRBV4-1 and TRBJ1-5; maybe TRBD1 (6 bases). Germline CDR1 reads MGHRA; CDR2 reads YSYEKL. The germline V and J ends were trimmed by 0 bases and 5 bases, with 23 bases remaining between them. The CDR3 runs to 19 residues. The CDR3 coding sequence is TGCGCCAGCAGCCAAGATAAGGAAGGACAGCTAGGGATCTATCAGCCCCAGCATTTT. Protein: CASSQDKEGQLGIYQPQHF.

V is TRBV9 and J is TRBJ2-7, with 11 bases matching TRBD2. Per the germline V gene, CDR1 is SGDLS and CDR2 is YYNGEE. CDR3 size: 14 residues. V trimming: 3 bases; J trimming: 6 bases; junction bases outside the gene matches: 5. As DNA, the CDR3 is TGTGCCAGCAGCGGTAGCGGGAGGGGAGGCGAGCAGTACTTC. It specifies CASSGSGRGGEQYF.

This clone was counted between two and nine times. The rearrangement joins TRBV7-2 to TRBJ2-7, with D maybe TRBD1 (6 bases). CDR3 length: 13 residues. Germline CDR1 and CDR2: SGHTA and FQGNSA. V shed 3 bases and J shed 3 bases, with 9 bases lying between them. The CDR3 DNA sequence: TGTGCCAGCAGCTTCCTGGACAGCTACGAGCAGTACTTC. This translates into CASSFLDSYEQYF.

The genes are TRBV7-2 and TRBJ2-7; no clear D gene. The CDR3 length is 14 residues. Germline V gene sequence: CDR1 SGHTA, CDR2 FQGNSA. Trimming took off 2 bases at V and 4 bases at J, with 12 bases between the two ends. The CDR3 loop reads CASSLRLSRYEQYF. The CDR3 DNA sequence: TGTGCCAGCAGCTTAAGGTTGTCCAGATACGAGCAGTACTTC. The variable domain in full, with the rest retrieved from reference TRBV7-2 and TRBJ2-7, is GAGVSQSPSNKVTEKGKDVELRCDPISGHTALYWYRQSLGQGLEFLIYFQGNSAPDKSGLPSDRFSAERTGGSVSTLTIQRTQQEDSAVYLCASSLRLSRYEQYFGPGTRLTVT.

In nucleotides, the CDR3 is TGTGCCAGCAGCTTGGCCCGCTATGGCTACACCTTC. Translated, it gives CASSLARYGYTF. The chain employs TRBV5-6 and TRBJ1-2; no definite D call. V dropped 0 bases and J dropped 4 bases, with 4 bases sitting between them. The length of the CDR3 is 12 residues. Germline V gene sequence: CDR1 SGHDT, CDR2 YYEEEE. The variable domain in full, completed from reference TRBV5-6 and TRBJ1-2, reads DAGVTQSPTHLIKTRGQQVTLRCSPKSGHDTVSWYQQALGQGPQFIFQYYEEEERQRGNFPDRFSGHQFPNYSSELNVNALLLGDSALYLCASSLARYGYTFGSGTRLTVV.

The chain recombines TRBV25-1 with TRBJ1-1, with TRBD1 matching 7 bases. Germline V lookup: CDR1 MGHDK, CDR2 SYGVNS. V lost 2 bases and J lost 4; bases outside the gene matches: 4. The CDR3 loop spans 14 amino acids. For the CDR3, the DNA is TGTGCCAGCAGTGAAGGAGCAGGGGGCACTGAAGCTTTCTTT. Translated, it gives CASSEGAGGTEAFF.

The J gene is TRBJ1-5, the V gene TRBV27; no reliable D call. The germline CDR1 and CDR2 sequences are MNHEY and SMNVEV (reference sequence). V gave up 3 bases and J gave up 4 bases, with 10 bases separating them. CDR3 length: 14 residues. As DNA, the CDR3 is TGTGCCAGCAGTTTCCCGGGCGAAAATCAGCCCCAGCATTTT. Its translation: CASSFPGENQPQHF.

This chain's CDR3 is CASLSGDKDNSPLHF. CDR3 nucleotides: TGTGCCAGCCTCAGCGGGGACAAAGATAATTCACCCCTCCACTTT. The chain is built from TRBV19 and TRBJ1-6; tentative D call: TRBD1 (6 bases). The CDR3 contains 15 residues. With 9 bases removed from V and 5 bases from J, the gap between germline ends came to 17 bases. Germline CDR1 reads LNHDA; CDR2 reads SQIVND (reference sequence).

The CDR3 spells CASSEGQGFGYTF. CDR3 DNA: TGTGCCAGCAGCGAGGGACAGGGATTCGGCTACACCTTC. The chain is built from TRBV7-9 and TRBJ1-2, with TRBD1 identical over 9 bases. There are 13 residues in the CDR3. The V segment lost 5 bases and the J segment 8 bases; nucleotides outside the gene matches: 6. Germline CDR1 reads SEHNR; CDR2 reads FQNEAQ (reference sequence).

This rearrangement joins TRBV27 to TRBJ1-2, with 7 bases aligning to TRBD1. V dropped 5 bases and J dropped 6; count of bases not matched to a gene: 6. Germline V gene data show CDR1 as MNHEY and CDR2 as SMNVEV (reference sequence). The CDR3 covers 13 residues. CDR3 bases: TGTGCCAGCAGTCTACAGGGGTTTGATGGCTACACCTTC. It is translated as CASSLQGFDGYTF.

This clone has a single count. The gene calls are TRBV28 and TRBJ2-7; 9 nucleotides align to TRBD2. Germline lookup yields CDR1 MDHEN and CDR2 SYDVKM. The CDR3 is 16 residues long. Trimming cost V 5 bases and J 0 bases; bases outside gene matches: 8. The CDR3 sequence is CASSPIAGASSYEQYV. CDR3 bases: TGTGCCAGCAGTCCGATAGCGGGGGCTAGCTCCTACGAGCAGTACGTC.

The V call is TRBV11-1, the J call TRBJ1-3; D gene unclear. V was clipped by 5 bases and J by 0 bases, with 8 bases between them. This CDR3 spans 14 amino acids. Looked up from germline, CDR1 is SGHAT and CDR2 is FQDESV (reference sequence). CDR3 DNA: TGTGCCAGCAGCCCAACAGACTCTGGAAACACCATATATTTT. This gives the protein CASSPTDSGNTIYF.

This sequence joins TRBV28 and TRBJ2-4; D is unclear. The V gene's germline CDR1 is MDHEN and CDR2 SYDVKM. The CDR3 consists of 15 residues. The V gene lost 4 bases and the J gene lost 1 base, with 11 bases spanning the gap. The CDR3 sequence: CASSSPASAKNIQYF. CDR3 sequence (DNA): TGTGCCAGCAGTTCTCCCGCCAGTGCCAAAAACATTCAGTACTTC. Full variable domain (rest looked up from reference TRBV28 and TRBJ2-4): DVKVTQSSRYLVKRTGEKVFLECVQDMDHENMFWYRQDPGLGLRLIYFSYDVKMKEKGDIPEGYSVSREKKERFSLILESASTNQTSMYLCASSSPASAKNIQYFGAGTRLSVL.

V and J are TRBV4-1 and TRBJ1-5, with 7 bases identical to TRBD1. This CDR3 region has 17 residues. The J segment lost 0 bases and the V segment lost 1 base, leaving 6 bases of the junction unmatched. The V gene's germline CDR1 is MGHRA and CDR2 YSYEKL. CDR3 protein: CASSQGSRGPSNQPQHF. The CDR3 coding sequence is TGCGCCAGCAGCCAAGGAAGTAGGGGGCCTAGCAATCAGCCCCAGCATTTT.

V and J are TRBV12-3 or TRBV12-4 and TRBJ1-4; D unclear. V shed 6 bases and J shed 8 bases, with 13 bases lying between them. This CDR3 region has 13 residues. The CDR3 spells CASSYTIGEKLFF. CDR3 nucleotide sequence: TGTGCCAGCAGCTATACAATAGGCGAAAAACTGTTTTTT.

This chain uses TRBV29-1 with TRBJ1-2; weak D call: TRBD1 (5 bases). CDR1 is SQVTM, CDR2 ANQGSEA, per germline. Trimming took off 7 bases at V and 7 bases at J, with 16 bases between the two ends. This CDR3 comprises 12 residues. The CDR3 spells CSGQGGMLGYTF. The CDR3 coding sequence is TGCAGCGGGCAGGGAGGGATGCTTGGCTACACCTTC.

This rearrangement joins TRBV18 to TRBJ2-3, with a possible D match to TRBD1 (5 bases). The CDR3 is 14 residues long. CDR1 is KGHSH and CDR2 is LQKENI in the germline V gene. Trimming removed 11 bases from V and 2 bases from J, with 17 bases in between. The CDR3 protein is CAGADGVNTDTQYF. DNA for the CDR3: TGTGCCGGGGCTGATGGGGTTAACACAGATACGCAGTATTTT.

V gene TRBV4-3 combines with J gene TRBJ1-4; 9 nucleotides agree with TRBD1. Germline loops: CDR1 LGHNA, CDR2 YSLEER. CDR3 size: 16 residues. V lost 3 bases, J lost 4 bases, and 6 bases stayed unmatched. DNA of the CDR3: TGCGCCAGCAGCCATTCGACAGGGGGATTTAATGAAAAACTGTTTTTT. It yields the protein CASSHSTGGFNEKLFF.

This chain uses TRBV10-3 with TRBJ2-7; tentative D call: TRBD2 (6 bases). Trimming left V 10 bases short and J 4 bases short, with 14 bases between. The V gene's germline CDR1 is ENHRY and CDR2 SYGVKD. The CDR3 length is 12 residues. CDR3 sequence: CATGGGAYEQYV. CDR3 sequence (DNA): TGTGCCACCGGAGGCGGGGCTTACGAGCAGTACGTC.

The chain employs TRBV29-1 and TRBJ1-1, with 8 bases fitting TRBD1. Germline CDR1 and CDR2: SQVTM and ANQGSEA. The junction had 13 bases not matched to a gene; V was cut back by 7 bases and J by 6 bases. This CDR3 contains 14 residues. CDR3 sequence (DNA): TGCAGCGCACAGACAGGGGCTCGATCAGCTGAAGCTTTCTTT. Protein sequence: CSAQTGARSAEAFF.

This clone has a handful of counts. The DNA for the CDR3 is TGTGCCAGCAGTTCACCTTCTTTGCGGGGGGCCAACTATGGCTACACCTTC. Its protein product is CASSSPSLRGANYGYTF. The rearrangement links TRBV28 to TRBJ1-2; D perhaps matches TRBD1 (6 bases). Deletions cut 4 bases from V and 2 bases from J, with 20 bases between. Germline assignment: CDR1 MDHEN and CDR2 SYDVKM. CDR3 size: 17 residues.

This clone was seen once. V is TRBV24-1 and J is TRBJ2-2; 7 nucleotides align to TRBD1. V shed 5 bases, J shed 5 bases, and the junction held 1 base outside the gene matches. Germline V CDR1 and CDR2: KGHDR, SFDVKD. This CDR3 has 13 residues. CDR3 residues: CATSGRGTGELFF. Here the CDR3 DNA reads TGTGCCACCAGTGGCAGGGGGACCGGGGAGCTGTTTTTT.

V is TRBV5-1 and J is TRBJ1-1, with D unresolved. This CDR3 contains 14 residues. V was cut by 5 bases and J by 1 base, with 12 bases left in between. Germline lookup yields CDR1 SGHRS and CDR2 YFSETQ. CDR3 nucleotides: TGCGCCAGCAGGGAGGCCTTGTGGAACACTGAAGCTTTCTTT. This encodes CASREALWNTEAFF.